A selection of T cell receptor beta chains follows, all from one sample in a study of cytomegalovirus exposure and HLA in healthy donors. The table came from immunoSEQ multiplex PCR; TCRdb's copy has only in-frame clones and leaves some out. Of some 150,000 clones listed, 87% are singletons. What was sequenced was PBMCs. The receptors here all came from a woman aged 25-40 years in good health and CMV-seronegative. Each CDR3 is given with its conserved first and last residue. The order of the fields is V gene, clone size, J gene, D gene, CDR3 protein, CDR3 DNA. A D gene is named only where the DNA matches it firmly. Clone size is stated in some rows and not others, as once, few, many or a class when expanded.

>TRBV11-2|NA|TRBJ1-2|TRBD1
CASSSYRGRDYGYTF
TGTGCCAGCAGCTCCTACAGGGGGCGCGACTATGGCTACACCTTC
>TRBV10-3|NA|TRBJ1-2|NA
CAISGMGGGRSDGYTF
TGTGCCATCAGTGGGATGGGCGGAGGGAGATCCGATGGCTACACCTTC
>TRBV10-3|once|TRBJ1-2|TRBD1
CAISGTGIYGYTF
TGTGCCATCAGTGGGACAGGGATCTATGGCTACACCTTC
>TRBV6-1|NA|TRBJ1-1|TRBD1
CASRDRGYTEAFF
TGTGCCAGCCGGGACAGGGGGTACACTGAAGCTTTCTTT
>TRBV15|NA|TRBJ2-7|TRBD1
CATSRGGQGYEQYF
TGTGCCACCAGCAGAGGGGGACAGGGGTACGAGCAGTACTTC
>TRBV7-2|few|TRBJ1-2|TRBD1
CASSARTGYQTNYGYTF
TGTGCCAGCAGCGCCCGGACAGGGTATCAGACTAACTATGGCTACACCTTC
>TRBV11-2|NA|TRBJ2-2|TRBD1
CASSPTTGFTGELFF
TGTGCCAGCAGTCCCACGACAGGGTTTACCGGGGAGCTGTTTTTT
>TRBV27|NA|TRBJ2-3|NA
CASSSRLEADTQYF
TGTGCCAGCAGTTCACGACTGGAGGCAGATACGCAGTATTTT
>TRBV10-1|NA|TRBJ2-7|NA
CASSEPLGGYEQYF
TGCGCCAGCAGTGAACCCTTAGGGGGCTACGAGCAGTACTTC
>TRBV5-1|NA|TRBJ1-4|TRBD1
CASSSRDTPGGREKLFF
TGCGCCAGCAGCTCCCGTGACACGCCAGGGGGCCGAGAAAAACTGTTTTTT
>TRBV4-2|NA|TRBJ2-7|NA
CASSQDWASHYEQYF
TGTGCCAGCAGCCAAGATTGGGCCTCCCACTACGAGCAGTACTTC
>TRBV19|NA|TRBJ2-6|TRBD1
CASGQGAGANVLTF
TGTGCCAGTGGACAGGGAGCTGGGGCCAACGTCCTGACTTTC
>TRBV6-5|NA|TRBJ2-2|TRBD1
CASSYGDRLNTGELFF
TGTGCCAGCAGTTACGGGGACAGGCTGAACACCGGGGAGCTGTTTTTT
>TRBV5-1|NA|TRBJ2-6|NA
CASSLLADSGANVLTF
TGCGCCAGCAGCTTGTTGGCGGACTCTGGGGCCAACGTCCTGACTTTC
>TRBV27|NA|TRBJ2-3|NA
CASSFYYGTDTQYF
TGTGCCAGCAGTTTTTATTATGGCACAGATACGCAGTATTTT
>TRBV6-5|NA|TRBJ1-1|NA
CASSYSFGSNTEAFF
TGTGCCAGCAGTTACTCTTTCGGTTCGAACACTGAAGCTTTCTTT
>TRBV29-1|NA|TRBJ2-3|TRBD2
CSVVKLAGGYTQYF
TGCAGCGTTGTAAAGCTAGCGGGGGGGTATACGCAGTATTTT
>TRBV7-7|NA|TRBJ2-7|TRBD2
CASSLRPPTSGGNSYEQYF
TGTGCCAGCAGCTTAAGGCCCCCGACTAGCGGGGGGAACTCCTACGAGCAGTACTTC
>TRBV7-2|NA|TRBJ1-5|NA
CASSRGTMQPQHF
TGTGCCAGCAGCCGGGGAACGATGCAGCCCCAGCATTTT
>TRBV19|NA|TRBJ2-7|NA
CASSSDGMRNEQYF
TGTGCCAGTAGTAGTGATGGAATGAGGAACGAGCAGTACTTC
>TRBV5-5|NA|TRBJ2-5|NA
CASSPGGEETQYF
TGTGCCAGCAGCCCGGGTGGAGAAGAGACCCAGTACTTC
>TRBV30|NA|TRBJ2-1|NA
CAWSVRDYNEQFF
TGTGCCTGGAGTGTACGGGACTACAATGAGCAGTTCTTC